Below are 32 T cell receptor beta chains sequenced from a single sample in a study of beta chain features in type 1 diabetes. The isolated RNA, all of it, was reverse transcribed, so expressed TCRB transcripts were what got sequenced. The repertoire was sequenced with immunoSEQ multiplex PCR; TCRdb's copy has only in-frame clones and lacks some. The sample shows about half a million clones, about an eighth of them seen only once. The material sequenced was naive CD4+ T cells from blood. The receptors shown here come from a woman younger than 30 in good health.

The chain uses TRBV4-3 and TRBJ1-4; D gene uncertain. CDR1 is LGHNA, CDR2 YSLEER, per germline. The CDR3 is 15 amino acids. V was cut by 5 bases and J by 1 base, with 11 bases left in between. CDR3 sequence (DNA): TGCGCCAGCAGCAAGAAGAGGGTAACTAATGAAAAACTGTTTTTT. It is translated as CASSKKRVTNEKLFF.

This clone was seen a handful of times. The chain has TRBV28 and TRBJ1-1; D remains ambiguous. The CDR3 is 12 amino acids. Deletions cut 6 bases from V and 6 bases from J, with 11 bases between. The V gene's germline CDR1 is MDHEN and CDR2 SYDVKM. The CDR3 loop reads CASSLPVSEAFF. Here the CDR3 DNA reads TGTGCCAGCAGCTTGCCAGTCTCTGAAGCTTTCTTT.

The chain uses TRBV2 and TRBJ1-1, with no clear D. Germline CDR1 is SNHLY and CDR2 is FYNNEI. The CDR3 has 17 amino acids. V lost 1 base to trimming and J lost 0 bases, with 15 bases between them. CDR3 DNA sequence: TGTGCCAGCAGTGAAGATCTGGGCCAGCTCATGAACACTGAAGCTTTCTTT. Protein sequence: CASSEDLGQLMNTEAFF.

This clone showed up just a few times. V gene TRBV18 combines with J gene TRBJ2-7, with TRBD2 as a possible D gene (5 bases). The CDR3 is 14 residues long. Germline loops: CDR1 KGHSH, CDR2 LQKENI. Trimming pared 6 bases from V and 4 bases from J, leaving 16 bases between. CDR3 sequence: CASSLAGRTYEQYV. In nucleotides, the CDR3 is TGTGCCAGCTCCCTCGCCGGGCGGACTTACGAGCAGTACGTC.

This clone has only a few counts. The chain links TRBV6-1 to TRBJ2-5, with D uncertain. The CDR3 spans 14 residues. Germline V lookup: CDR1 MNHNS, CDR2 SASEGT. Between the trimmed V and J ends, which lost 10 bases and 5 bases, there was a span of 20 bases. The CDR3 nucleotides are TGTGCCACGCACCTTGATTGGGCGTCGGAGACCCAGTACTTC. Translated, it gives CATHLDWASETQYF.

Ten or more counts support this clone. This rearrangement joins TRBV21-1 to TRBJ2-5. TRBV21-1 is annotated as a pseudogene. The CDR3 is 11 residues long. CDR3 residues: CASSSLHTQYF. CDR3 sequence (DNA): TGTGCCAGCAGCTCATTGCATACCCAGTACTTC.

The J gene is TRBJ2-2, the V gene TRBV4-1; a weak D match, TRBD2 (5 bases). CDR1 and CDR2 from the germline V gene are MGHRA and YSYEKL. The ends were cut back, 1 base at V and 5 bases at J, with 11 bases in the middle. CDR3 length equals 15 residues. Written as DNA, the CDR3 is TGCGCCAGCAGCCAAGGGACTTACGGGACCGGGGAGCTGTTTTTT. Translation: CASSQGTYGTGELFF.

V gene TRBV27 combines with J gene TRBJ1-2; D is possibly TRBD1 (6 bases). Germline V gene sequence: CDR1 MNHEY, CDR2 SMNVEV (reference sequence). V lost 8 bases to trimming and J lost 3 bases, with 13 bases between them. CDR3 length: 13 residues. In DNA form, the CDR3 reads TGTGCCAGCGGAACAGGGCTAGACTATGGCTACACCTTC. It is translated as CASGTGLDYGYTF.

Turning to this clone: At the DNA level, this CDR3 is encoded by other sequences in the same sample as well. The chain joins TRBV18 to TRBJ2-7, with D hard to call. The V and J ends lost 2 bases and 5 bases respectively, with 7 bases between them. CDR1 and CDR2 from the germline V gene are KGHSH and LQKENI. The CDR3 consists of 12 residues. The CDR3 DNA is TGTGCCAGCTCACCAACGAGCGACGAGCAGTACTTC. Translated, it gives CASSPTSDEQYF.

On this clone itself: Distinct nucleotide sequences in the sample also encode this CDR3. This chain joins TRBV15 and TRBJ1-1; TRBD1 is a possible D gene (5 bases). The CDR3 totals 14 residues. V was pared by 2 bases and J by 2 bases, with 9 bases between. Germline assignment: CDR1 LNHNV and CDR2 YYDKDF (reference sequence). This chain's CDR3 is CATSRQGRNTEAFF. The CDR3 DNA reads as TGTGCCACCAGCAGACAGGGCCGAAACACTGAAGCTTTCTTT.

This clone was seen a few times. The rearrangement links TRBV5-1 to TRBJ2-5; TRBD1 matches at 7 bases. Trimming at V came to 2 bases and at J to 2 bases, leaving 6 bases not matched to a gene. Germline V CDR1 and CDR2: SGHRS, YFSETQ. This CDR3 comprises 15 residues. Here the CDR3 DNA reads TGCGCCAGCAGCTTCCACAGGGGACCACAAGAGACCCAGTACTTC. It encodes CASSFHRGPQETQYF. The variable domain in full, completed from reference TRBV5-1 and TRBJ2-5, reads KAGVTQTPRYLIKTRGQQVTLSCSPISGHRSVSWYQQTPGQGLQFLFEYFSETQRNKGNFPGRFSGRQFSNSRSEMNVSTLELGDSALYLCASSFHRGPQETQYFGPGTRLLVL.

This clone was picked up a small number of times. The chain carries TRBV6-5 and TRBJ2-3; weak D call: TRBD2 (5 bases). V lost 2 bases to trimming and J lost 9 bases, with 15 bases between them. The CDR3 sequence is 14 residues long. CDR1 and CDR2 from the germline V gene are MNHEY and SVGAGI. CDR3 coding DNA: TGTGCCAGCAGTTACGCCCCGAACGAGGGAACGCAGTATTTT. Its protein is CASSYAPNEGTQYF.

V is TRBV5-1 and J is TRBJ2-3; D may correspond to TRBD1 or TRBD2 (6 bases each). The CDR3 spans 16 residues. Germline CDR1 and CDR2: SGHRS and YFSETQ. Trimming pared 5 bases from V and 0 bases from J, leaving 16 bases between. In DNA, the CDR3 is TGCGCCAGCAGGCCGCCAACAGGGACTAGCACAGATACGCAGTATTTT. As protein: CASRPPTGTSTDTQYF.

Here the CDR3 DNA reads TGCAGCGTTGGGGACCTCCGCAATCAGCCCCAGCATTTT. Protein sequence: CSVGDLRNQPQHF. This chain uses TRBV29-1 with TRBJ1-5; a weak D match, TRBD1 (5 bases). This CDR3 comprises 13 residues. Between the trimmed V and J ends, which lost 4 bases and 2 bases, there was a span of 9 bases. Germline V gene data show CDR1 as SQVTM and CDR2 as ANQGSEA.

This clone showed up just a few times. Other nucleotide sequences from this sample produce the same CDR3. The genes are TRBV7-9 and TRBJ2-1; TRBD2 matches 9 bases. This CDR3 has 15 amino acids. Per the germline V gene, CDR1 is SEHNR and CDR2 is FQNEAQ (reference sequence). The trim removed 1 base at V and 3 bases at J, leaving 1 base unmatched. The CDR3 DNA reads TGTGCCAGCAGCTTAGATAGCGGGAGCTACAATGAGCAGTTCTTC. Protein: CASSLDSGSYNEQFF. The full variable domain, with the rest looked up from reference TRBV7-9 and TRBJ2-1, is DTGVSQNPRHKITKRGQNVTFRCDPISEHNRLYWYRQTLGQGPEFLTYFQNEAQLEKSRLLSDRFSAERPKGSFSTLEIQRTEQGDSAMYLCASSLDSGSYNEQFFGPGTRLTVL.

J is TRBJ2-5 and V is TRBV4-1, with a tentative D call TRBD1 (6 bases). The germline V gene encodes CDR1 MGHRA and CDR2 YSYEKL. The germline V and J ends were trimmed by 4 bases and 5 bases, with 23 bases remaining between them. The CDR3 runs 17 residues. The CDR3 protein is CASSRLIGTLRGETQYF. In DNA form, the CDR3 reads TGCGCCAGCAGCCGACTGATCGGGACACTTCGCGGCGAGACCCAGTACTTC.

This clone was observed a few times. The V call is TRBV6-5, the J call TRBJ2-7; tentatively, D is TRBD1 (6 bases). This CDR3 has 13 amino acids. Looked up from germline, CDR1 is MNHEY and CDR2 is SVGAGI. With 5 bases removed from V and 9 bases from J, the gap between germline ends came to 17 bases. This CDR3 reads CASSGGQTLGQYV. CDR3 DNA: TGTGCCAGCAGTGGAGGACAGACCCTAGGGCAGTACGTC.

This clone was seen more than once but under ten times. J is TRBJ2-3 and V is TRBV7-8; D is uncertain. The CDR3 runs to 14 residues. V dropped 2 bases and J dropped 4 bases, with 10 bases sitting between them. Germline V gene data show CDR1 as SGHVS and CDR2 as FQNEAQ. The chain's CDR3 is CASSLRRSPDTQYF. The CDR3 DNA reads as TGTGCCAGCAGCTTAAGGCGGAGCCCAGATACGCAGTATTTT.

The sample holds a few counts of this clone. The genes are TRBV11-1 and TRBJ1-1; D may be TRBD1 (6 bases). Trimming took 5 bases from V and 8 from J, leaving 18 bases between them. This CDR3 region has 14 residues. Germline CDR1 SGHAT, CDR2 FQDESV (reference sequence). The CDR3 sequence: CASSPPDSPAEAFF. The DNA of the CDR3 is TGTGCCAGCAGCCCCCCGGACAGCCCGGCCGAAGCTTTCTTT.

This chain connects TRBV29-1 to TRBJ1-2; no definite D call. Germline V gene sequence: CDR1 SQVTM, CDR2 ANQGSEA. The CDR3 totals 11 residues. The V gene lost 6 bases and the J gene lost 2 bases, with 7 bases spanning the gap. CDR3 coding DNA: TGCAGCGTAACTCACAACTATGGCTACACCTTC. Translating it yields CSVTHNYGYTF.

This clone has just a few counts. Other DNA sequences from this sample encode an identical CDR3 as well. The chain has TRBV7-2 and TRBJ2-5, with D perhaps matching TRBD1 (5 bases). Trimming stripped 4 bases from V and 4 bases from J, with 13 bases between. The CDR3 extends over 14 amino acids. Germline values: CDR1 SGHTA, CDR2 FQGNSA. CDR3 sequence (DNA): TGTGCCAGCAGCTCAGTAGGGGTTCGAGAGACCCAGTACTTC. This encodes CASSSVGVRETQYF.

The V call is TRBV28, the J call TRBJ1-5; D is unresolved. V was pared by 4 bases and J by 5 bases, with 6 bases between. The CDR3 consists of 12 residues. Germline-derived CDR1 and CDR2 are MDHEN and SYDVKM. The CDR3 spells CASSSYDQPQHF. The CDR3 coding sequence is TGTGCCAGCAGTTCTTACGATCAGCCCCAGCATTTT.

The V call is TRBV7-8, the J call TRBJ2-4; D uncertain. The V end lost 5 bases, the J end lost 0 bases, and 14 bases lay between the germline ends. Germline CDR1 is SGHVS and CDR2 is FQNEAQ. This CDR3 is built from 16 residues. CDR3 amino acids: CASSTTSAIAKNIQYF. For the CDR3, the DNA is TGTGCCAGCAGCACCACCTCGGCAATAGCCAAAAACATTCAGTACTTC.

This clone was observed a handful of times. The V and J genes are TRBV28 and TRBJ2-7; D might be TRBD2 (5 bases). The V end lost 5 bases, the J end lost 9 bases, and 17 bases lay between the germline ends. The CDR3 is 13 residues long. The germline V gene has CDR1 MDHEN and CDR2 SYDVKM. The CDR3 sequence is CASSPGVRLGQYV. The CDR3 bases are TGTGCCAGCAGTCCCGGGGTTCGATTAGGGCAGTACGTC.

This clone has just a few counts. The chain employs TRBV15 and TRBJ2-1; 9 bases are shared with TRBD2. CDR3 size: 15 residues. The junction had 7 bases not matched to a gene; V was cut back by 3 bases and J by 7 bases. Germline values: CDR1 LNHNV, CDR2 YYDKDF (reference sequence). This CDR3 is CATSSWREGPNEQFF. The CDR3 DNA sequence: TGTGCCACCAGCAGCTGGCGGGAGGGCCCAAATGAGCAGTTCTTC.

CDR3 bases: TGTGCCAGCAGCCCCCACAGCGGGCCCAGCACAGATACGCAGTATTTT. As protein: CASSPHSGPSTDTQYF. V gene TRBV7-3 combines with J gene TRBJ2-3; TRBD2 might be the D (6 bases). This CDR3 region has 16 residues. Germline V gene data show CDR1 as SGHTA and CDR2 as FQGTGA. V lost 5 bases, J lost 0 bases, and 15 bases lay in between.

J is TRBJ2-4 and V is TRBV7-8; D remains ambiguous. The CDR3 has 14 amino acids. The V end lost 2 bases, the J end lost 0 bases, and 5 bases lay between the germline ends. Germline lookup yields CDR1 SGHVS and CDR2 FQNEAQ. Written as DNA, the CDR3 is TGTGCCAGCAGCTTACGACTAGCCAAAAACATTCAGTACTTC. It yields the protein CASSLRLAKNIQYF.

This clone has just a few counts. The gene calls are TRBV7-9 and TRBJ1-6; TRBD1 aligns across 11 bases. The ends lost 4 bases at V and 9 bases at J; junction bases unmatched: 5. The germline CDR1 and CDR2 sequences are SEHNR and FQNEAQ (reference sequence). The CDR3 is 15 amino acids. The CDR3 nucleotides are TGTGCCAGCAGCTCTACCGGGACAGGGGGTTCACCCCTCCACTTT. It is translated as CASSSTGTGGSPLHF.

V usage is TRBV6-5 and J usage is TRBJ2-4; D is ambiguous. The length of the CDR3 is 15 residues. CDR1 is MNHEY and CDR2 is SVGAGI in the germline V gene. The V end lost 6 bases, the J end lost 7 bases, and 19 bases lay between the germline ends. The CDR3 DNA is TGTGCCAGCAGGTTCAAGGCAGGCCTGGAGAACATTCAGTACTTC. It translates to CASRFKAGLENIQYF.

The chain uses TRBV6-4 and TRBJ1-2; D unresolved. Germline V gives CDR1 MRHNA, CDR2 SNTAGT. Trimming stripped 2 bases from V and 4 bases from J, with 11 bases between. The CDR3 has 14 residues. The CDR3: CASSDRVGGYGYTF. DNA of the CDR3: TGTGCCAGCAGTGACCGCGTCGGCGGCTATGGCTACACCTTC.

V gene TRBV7-9 combines with J gene TRBJ2-3; 13 bases fit TRBD2. Germline CDR1 and CDR2: SEHNR and FQNEAQ (reference sequence). The CDR3 is 19 residues long. V dropped 3 bases and J dropped 5; count of bases not matched to a gene: 14. CDR3 nucleotides: TGTGCCAGCAGCTTTATTTTCGCACTAGCGGGGGGGCCAAAAGATACGCAGTATTTT. Encoded protein: CASSFIFALAGGPKDTQYF.

V is TRBV29-1 and J is TRBJ2-4; D may be TRBD2 (6 bases). Trimming pared 7 bases from V and 10 bases from J, leaving 14 bases between. Germline values: CDR1 SQVTM, CDR2 ANQGSEA. The CDR3 contains 11 residues. The DNA of the CDR3 is TGCAGCGCCTCGGCGGGACTGATTCAGTACTTC. It yields the protein CSASAGLIQYF.